These 30 T cell receptor beta chains originate from one sample sequenced in a study of CD8+ T cells in alopecia areata. Sample treatment: oral pan-JAK inhibitor, 5-10 mg twice daily. Sequencing templates came from extracted RNA that was reverse transcribed into cDNA. TCRdb's copy holds only in-frame clones and misses some; the assay was immunoSEQ multiplex PCR. The sample holds 150,000 to 200,000 clones, 51% seen once. Sequenced material: CD8+ T cells sorted from blood, taken at roughly week 53, from a patient treated with tofacitinib. These receptors originate from a human donor with alopecia areata.

V gene TRBV4-1 combines with J gene TRBJ2-2; TRBD2 matches at 13 bases. J was trimmed by 4 bases and V by 4 bases; bases with no gene match: 3. The germline V gene encodes CDR1 MGHRA and CDR2 YSYEKL. The CDR3 runs to 16 residues. DNA of the CDR3: TGCGCCAGCAGCCGACTAGCGGGGGGACCCACCGGGGAGCTGTTTTTT. Its protein product is CASSRLAGGPTGELFF.

This clone was counted a few times. This chain uses TRBV19 with TRBJ2-3; D unclear. Per the germline V gene, CDR1 is LNHDA and CDR2 is SQIVND (reference sequence). The CDR3 is made up of 13 amino acids. Trimming cost V 0 bases and J 4 bases, with 5 bases left between them. The CDR3 loop reads CASSIDGADTQYF. The DNA of the CDR3 is TGTGCCAGTAGTATAGATGGGGCAGATACGCAGTATTTT.

The V gene is TRBV5-1, the J gene TRBJ2-5, with 9 bases fitting TRBD2. Germline CDR1 SGHRS, CDR2 YFSETQ. This CDR3 has 14 amino acids. J gave up 2 bases and V 7 bases, and 6 bases lay outside the gene matches. The CDR3 DNA sequence: TGCGCCAGCCGAGGGACTAGCAGGCAAGAGACCCAGTACTTC. Protein sequence: CASRGTSRQETQYF.

This clone was counted a few times. The chain recombines TRBV29-1 with TRBJ2-3; no firm D call. Trimming shortened V by 4 bases and J by 3 bases, and 5 bases separated the two germline ends. Germline CDR1 is SQVTM and CDR2 is ANQGSEA. This CDR3 region has 11 residues. The CDR3 nucleotides read TGCAGCGTTGTGGGGACAGATACGCAGTATTTT. This gives the protein CSVVGTDTQYF.

This clone was seen more than once but under ten times. V is TRBV30 and J is TRBJ1-5; D is perhaps TRBD1 (6 bases). Germline V lookup: CDR1 GTSNPN, CDR2 SVGIG (reference sequence). V dropped 1 base and J dropped 4 bases, with 8 bases sitting between them. The CDR3 sequence is 13 residues long. DNA for the CDR3: TGTGCCTGGAGTGCGGGGGCTAATCAGCCCCAGCATTTT. It specifies CAWSAGANQPQHF.

The chain recombines TRBV9 with TRBJ2-1; D gene uncertain. The ends were cut back, 4 bases at V and 2 bases at J, with 10 bases in the middle. Germline V gene sequence: CDR1 SGDLS, CDR2 YYNGEE. CDR3 length: 14 residues. The CDR3 DNA reads as TGTGCCAGCAGCCCGCGTCTTGCCTACAATGAGCAGTTCTTC. This sequence encodes CASSPRLAYNEQFF.

This clone has just a few counts. The chain links TRBV27 to TRBJ1-4, with D possibly TRBD1 on 5 matching bases. V lost 2 bases, J lost 7 bases, and 14 bases lay in between. The germline V gene has CDR1 MNHEY and CDR2 SMNVEV (reference sequence). The CDR3 totals 15 residues. CDR3 sequence reads: CASSLPRDVAEKLFF. In DNA, the CDR3 is TGTGCCAGCAGTTTACCCAGGGACGTAGCTGAAAAACTGTTTTTT.

This chain joins TRBV7-2 and TRBJ2-3; 13 nucleotides align to TRBD2. Germline assignment: CDR1 SGHTA and CDR2 FQGNSA. This CDR3 spans 17 amino acids. Unmatched junction bases numbered 11, after V lost 5 bases and J lost 6 bases. In DNA, the CDR3 is TGTGCCAGCAGCCCGGGACTAGCGGGGATGAGGAGGGATACGCAGTATTTT. Its protein product is CASSPGLAGMRRDTQYF.

This rearrangement joins TRBV14 to TRBJ2-5, with 10 bases lining up with TRBD2. CDR1 SGHDN and CDR2 FVKESK come from the germline V gene. V gave up 5 bases and J gave up 1 base; unmatched junction bases: 1. The CDR3 has 14 residues. DNA of the CDR3: TGTGCCAGCAGCGTAGCGGGAGGCCAAGAGACCCAGTACTTC. Translation gives CASSVAGGQETQYF.

This clone was seen many times. The V and J genes are TRBV19 and TRBJ2-3; TRBD2 aligns across 8 bases. The germline V gene has CDR1 LNHDA and CDR2 SQIVND (reference sequence). Trimming took 5 bases from V and 7 from J; bases not matched to a gene: 8. The CDR3 is 14 residues long. The chain's CDR3 is CASSERGGRYTQYF. CDR3 DNA: TGTGCCAGTAGTGAACGGGGGGGCCGTTATACGCAGTATTTT.

This clone was observed a few times. The V gene is TRBV6-5, the J gene TRBJ1-2; D gene uncertain. V lost 2 bases, J lost 6 bases, and 7 bases lay in between. The CDR3 covers 12 residues. Germline V gene lookup returns CDR1 MNHEY and CDR2 SVGAGI. CDR3 nucleotide sequence: TGTGCCAGCAGTTACGACGGTCATGGCTACACCTTC. Translation: CASSYDGHGYTF.

This clone was seen a handful of times. The CDR3 DNA follows: TGCGCCAGCAGCTTGGCCCCAGGGGGCAGGGGCTACACCTTC. Translated: CASSLAPGGRGYTF. The chain carries TRBV5-1 and TRBJ1-2; 8 positions agree with TRBD1. Germline-derived CDR1 and CDR2 are SGHRS and YFSETQ. The V gene end was trimmed by 0 bases and the J gene end by 8 bases; junction bases not matched to a gene: 6. CDR3 size: 14 residues.

This chain links TRBV29-1 with TRBJ2-5; D unresolved. From germline, CDR1 is SQVTM and CDR2 ANQGSEA. The CDR3 covers 14 residues. V shed 0 bases and J shed 4 bases, with 12 bases lying between them. Written as DNA, the CDR3 is TGCAGCGTTGAAGATAGAGGCAGACGAGAGACCCAGTACTTC. Protein: CSVEDRGRRETQYF.

V is TRBV7-8 and J is TRBJ2-3; weak D call: TRBD2 (5 bases). The V and J ends lost 1 base and 4 bases respectively, with 15 bases between them. The length of the CDR3 is 16 residues. CDR1 and CDR2 from the germline V gene are SGHVS and FQNEAQ. CDR3 protein: CASSLEGGIRADTQYF. CDR3 sequence (DNA): TGTGCCAGCAGCTTAGAAGGAGGTATTCGAGCAGATACGCAGTATTTT.

The J gene is TRBJ1-5, the V gene TRBV27; possibly TRBD1 for D (5 bases). Germline V gene sequence: CDR1 MNHEY, CDR2 SMNVEV (reference sequence). The CDR3 has 13 amino acids. Trimming cost V 0 bases and J 7 bases, with 7 bases left between them. The CDR3 region has the DNA TGTGCCAGCAGTTTATCGGGACCGCAGCCCCAGCATTTT. Protein sequence: CASSLSGPQPQHF.

This clone showed up just a few times. The DNA for the CDR3 is TGTGCCAGCAGCTATCTAGATACGCAGTATTTT. This encodes CASSYLDTQYF. The chain joins TRBV27 to TRBJ2-3; D is uncertain. This CDR3 contains 11 residues. Per germline, CDR1 MNHEY and CDR2 SMNVEV (reference sequence). Trimming removed 6 bases from V and 5 bases from J, with 6 bases in between.

This clone was detected a few times. CDR3 protein: CASSRGGRDEQFF. The CDR3 DNA reads as TGTGCCAGCAGCCGGGGCGGTAGGGATGAGCAGTTCTTC. The rearrangement links TRBV7-9 to TRBJ2-1, with D possibly being TRBD1 or TRBD2 (5 bases each). CDR1 is SEHNR and CDR2 is FQNEAQ in the germline V gene (reference sequence). The CDR3 length is 13 residues. V shed 5 bases and J shed 8 bases, with 13 bases lying between them.

The chain has TRBV6-6 and TRBJ2-7; no definite D call. The CDR3 runs to 13 residues. From germline, CDR1 is MNHNY and CDR2 SVGAGI (reference sequence). V lost 4 bases and J lost 3, with 10 bases in between. DNA for the CDR3: TGTGCCAGCAGTTCCGCCCGCCTCTACGAGCAGTACTTC. It specifies CASSSARLYEQYF.

The chain uses TRBV7-2 and TRBJ2-1; TRBD2 agrees at 8 bases. The ends lost 5 bases at V and 3 bases at J; junction bases unmatched: 0. Germline CDR1 and CDR2: SGHTA and FQGNSA. The CDR3 extends over 13 amino acids. In DNA form, the CDR3 reads TGTGCCAGCAGCGGGACTAGCTACAATGAGCAGTTCTTC. This translates into CASSGTSYNEQFF. The full variable domain, rest sourced from reference TRBV7-2 and TRBJ2-1, is GAGVSQSPSNKVTEKGKDVELRCDPISGHTALYWYRQSLGQGLEFLIYFQGNSAPDKSGLPSDRFSAERTGGSVSTLTIQRTQQEDSAVYLCASSGTSYNEQFFGPGTRLTVL.

This chain links TRBV13 with TRBJ2-1, with 9 positions matching TRBD2. Per the germline V gene, CDR1 is PRHDT and CDR2 is FYEKMQ (reference sequence). J was trimmed by 2 bases and V by 3 bases; bases with no gene match: 5. There are 16 residues in the CDR3. The CDR3 spells CASSFLAGRTYNEQFF. Written as DNA, the CDR3 is TGTGCCAGCAGCTTTCTAGCGGGGCGGACCTACAATGAGCAGTTCTTC.

CDR3 in DNA: TGCGCCAGCAGCTTGTTCCGGGAGACCCAGTACTTC. Translation gives CASSLFRETQYF. This chain links TRBV5-1 with TRBJ2-5; D remains unclear. V lost 1 base, J lost 5 bases, and 6 bases lay in between. CDR1 is SGHRS, CDR2 YFSETQ, per germline. The CDR3 has 12 amino acids.

The chain employs TRBV13 and TRBJ2-7; no definite D call. The CDR3 has 11 residues. Germline V lookup: CDR1 PRHDT, CDR2 FYEKMQ (reference sequence). The ends were cut back, 6 bases at V and 4 bases at J, with 7 bases in the middle. CDR3 sequence (DNA): TGTGCCAGCAGGGAGAAATACGAGCAGTACTTC. It yields the protein CASREKYEQYF.

The chain recombines TRBV7-8 with TRBJ1-6, with D unresolved. This CDR3 has 14 amino acids. CDR1 is SGHVS and CDR2 is FQNEAQ in the germline V gene. V lost 5 bases, J lost 7 bases, and 12 bases lay in between. The CDR3 reads CASSVIRRNSPLHF. In DNA form, the CDR3 reads TGTGCCAGCAGCGTAATCCGACGCAATTCACCCCTCCACTTT.

V usage is TRBV30 and J usage is TRBJ1-1; D unclear. The V gene lost 1 base and the J gene lost 0 bases, with 9 bases spanning the gap. The CDR3 extends over 14 amino acids. Germline values: CDR1 GTSNPN, CDR2 SVGIG (reference sequence). CDR3 DNA: TGTGCCTGGAGTGCTGTCTCTATGAACACTGAAGCTTTCTTT. It translates to CAWSAVSMNTEAFF.

In this sample, this clone turned up a few times. This chain links TRBV7-9 with TRBJ1-1; D is perhaps TRBD1 (5 bases). V lost 5 bases to trimming and J lost 0 bases, with 16 bases between them. This CDR3 region has 16 residues. Germline V gene data show CDR1 as SEHNR and CDR2 as FQNEAQ (reference sequence). CDR3 in DNA: TGTGCCAGCAGCCCCCAAAAGGGGAGGCTGAACACTGAAGCTTTCTTT. It codes for CASSPQKGRLNTEAFF.

Only a few counts were recorded for this clone. The rearrangement links TRBV29-1 to TRBJ2-3, with D maybe TRBD2 (7 bases). V dropped 2 bases and J dropped 6 bases, with 12 bases sitting between them. CDR1 and CDR2 (germline): SQVTM, ANQGSEA. The length of the CDR3 is 13 residues. DNA for the CDR3: TGCAGCGTTGAACGGGGGGCAGGGGATACGCAGTATTTT. This encodes CSVERGAGDTQYF.

The rearrangement links TRBV5-6 to TRBJ2-1; 9 bases agree with TRBD1. The CDR3 contains 14 residues. The germline CDR1 and CDR2 sequences are SGHDT and YYEEEE. After removal of 7 bases from V and 3 bases from J, the junction contained 5 bases not matched to a gene. CDR3 nucleotide sequence: TGTGCCAGCGCGCGGGACAGGGACTACAATGAGCAGTTCTTC. Its translation is CASARDRDYNEQFF.

The chain links TRBV9 to TRBJ1-1; 10 nucleotides line up with TRBD1. Trimming cost V 3 bases and J 1 base; bases outside gene matches: 9. Germline V gene lookup returns CDR1 SGDLS and CDR2 YYNGEE. The CDR3 contains 17 residues. The CDR3 here is CASSARDRGYGNTEAFF. The CDR3 DNA reads as TGTGCCAGCAGCGCCCGGGACAGGGGTTATGGGAACACTGAAGCTTTCTTT.

This clone has more than one count but fewer than ten. The rearrangement links TRBV27 to TRBJ1-2, with D unclear. CDR1 and CDR2 (germline): MNHEY, SMNVEV (reference sequence). CDR3 length: 13 amino acids. V dropped 5 bases and J dropped 5 bases, with 12 bases sitting between them. CDR3 protein: CASSTLGRYGYTF. DNA for the CDR3: TGTGCCAGCAGTACACTGGGCCGTTATGGCTACACCTTC.

The gene calls are TRBV11-2 and TRBJ2-1, with D perhaps matching TRBD1 or TRBD2 (5 bases each). Trimming pared 5 bases from V and 4 bases from J, leaving 12 bases between. The CDR3 has 14 amino acids. The V gene's germline CDR1 is SGHAT and CDR2 FQNNGV. CDR3 in DNA: TGTGCCAGCAGCCCCGGGACCGTTTACAATGAGCAGTTCTTC. Protein product: CASSPGTVYNEQFF.